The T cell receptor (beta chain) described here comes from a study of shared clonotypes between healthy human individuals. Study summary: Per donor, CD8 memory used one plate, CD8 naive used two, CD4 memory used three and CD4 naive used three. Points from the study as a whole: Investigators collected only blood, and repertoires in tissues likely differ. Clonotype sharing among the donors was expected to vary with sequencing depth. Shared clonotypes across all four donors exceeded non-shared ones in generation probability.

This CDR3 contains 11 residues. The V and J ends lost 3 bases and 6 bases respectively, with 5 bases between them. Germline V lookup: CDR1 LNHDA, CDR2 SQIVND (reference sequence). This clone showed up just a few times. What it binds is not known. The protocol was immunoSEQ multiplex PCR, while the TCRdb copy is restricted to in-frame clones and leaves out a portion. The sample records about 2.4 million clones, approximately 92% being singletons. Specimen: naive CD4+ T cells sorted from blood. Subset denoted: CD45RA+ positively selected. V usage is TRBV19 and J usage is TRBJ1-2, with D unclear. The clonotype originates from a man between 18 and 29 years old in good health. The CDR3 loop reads CASSIGNGYTF. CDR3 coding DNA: TGTGCCAGTAGTATCGGTAATGGCTACACCTTC.